Following are 25 T cell receptor beta chains from one sample sequenced in a study of shared clonotypes between healthy human individuals. Naive CD8 cells comprised CD45RO-negative, CCR7-positively selected cells, excluding terminally differentiated effector memory CD45RA+ cells. Using immunoSEQ multiplex PCR, the repertoire was profiled, and TCRdb retains in-frame clones only, with some absent. Found here are 1.5 million to 2.5 million clones, just under 95% of them singletons; the top ten hold around 1%. The sequenced material came from naive CD8+ T cells sorted from blood. These receptors were collected from a man between 18 and 35 years old in good health.

The chain is built from TRBV7-9 and TRBJ1-1, with D tentatively TRBD1 (5 bases). Germline values: CDR1 SEHNR, CDR2 FQNEAQ (reference sequence). CDR3 length: 14 residues. V dropped 2 bases and J dropped 4 bases, with 11 bases sitting between them. CDR3 sequence (DNA): TGTGCCAGCAGCTTAAAGGGGCCAGCCACTGAAGCTTTCTTT. Amino acids: CASSLKGPATEAFF.

The V and J genes are TRBV9 and TRBJ2-5, with TRBD1 as a possible D gene (6 bases). This CDR3 region has 14 residues. The V end lost 3 bases, the J end lost 5 bases, and 14 bases lay between the germline ends. CDR1 and CDR2 from the germline V gene are SGDLS and YYNGEE. The CDR3 bases are TGTGCCAGCAGCGACAGGGATCGGTGGGAGACCCAGTACTTC. Protein sequence: CASSDRDRWETQYF. The whole variable domain, filled in from reference TRBV9 and TRBJ2-5, reads DSGVTQTPKHLITATGQRVTLRCSPRSGDLSVYWYQQSLDQGLQFLIQYYNGEERAKGNILERFSAQQFPDLHSELNLSSLELGDSALYFCASSDRDRWETQYFGPGTRLLVL.

DNA of the CDR3: TGTGCCAGCAGTTCTCCGGACAGCCTAACCTACGAGCAGTACTTC. Encoded protein: CASSSPDSLTYEQYF. This chain joins TRBV11-2 and TRBJ2-7; TRBD1 might be the D (6 bases). Trimming removed 6 bases from V and 2 bases from J, with 17 bases in between. Germline V gene lookup returns CDR1 SGHAT and CDR2 FQNNGV. This CDR3 region has 15 residues.

This clone was counted a few times. The CDR3 is CASSFTGALSPLHF. CDR3 nucleotides: TGTGCCAGTAGTTTCACAGGGGCGCTTTCACCCCTCCACTTT. The chain links TRBV19 to TRBJ1-6; TRBD1 agrees at 7 bases. Per germline, CDR1 LNHDA and CDR2 SQIVND (reference sequence). Trimming removed 5 bases from V and 9 bases from J; junction bases left unmatched: 7. The CDR3 spans 14 residues. Full variable domain (missing parts from reference TRBV19 and TRBJ1-6): DGGITQSPKYLFRKEGQNVTLSCEQNLNHDAMYWYRQDPGQGLRLIYYSQIVNDFQKGDIAEGYSVSREKKESFPLTVTSAQKNPTAFYLCASSFTGALSPLHFGNGTRLTVT.

The rearrangement joins TRBV7-9 to TRBJ2-2; D not resolved. Trimming took 5 bases from V and 6 from J, leaving 13 bases between them. The CDR3 consists of 14 residues. The germline CDR1 and CDR2 sequences are SEHNR and FQNEAQ (reference sequence). In nucleotides, the CDR3 is TGTGCCAGCAGCCGGCCGCAGGCGCCCGGGGAGCTGTTTTTT. Translating it yields CASSRPQAPGELFF.

The rearrangement uses TRBV15 and TRBJ1-5; 10 bases match TRBD1. V was clipped by 5 bases and J by 5 bases; unmatched bases: 15. This CDR3 has 18 amino acids. CDR1 and CDR2 from the germline V gene are LNHNV and YYDKDF (reference sequence). The CDR3 DNA is TGTGCCACCAGCTTACGACAGGGGGCTGCGAGTCTGGATCAGCCCCAGCATTTT. Its translation is CATSLRQGAASLDQPQHF.

The genes are TRBV2 and TRBJ2-1, with D perhaps TRBD2 (5 bases). The CDR3 sequence is 12 residues long. The V end lost 6 bases, the J end lost 9 bases, and 12 bases lay between the germline ends. The germline gives CDR1 SNHLY, CDR2 FYNNEI. The CDR3 loop is CASSDGLSEQFF. In nucleotides, the CDR3 is TGTGCCAGCAGCGACGGACTCAGTGAGCAGTTCTTC.

The rearrangement links TRBV7-8 to TRBJ1-5; a possible D gene is TRBD1 (5 bases). This CDR3 contains 14 residues. Germline V gives CDR1 SGHVS, CDR2 FQNEAQ. V lost 5 bases and J 7 bases, leaving 15 bases between the germline ends. The CDR3 reads CASSVDRIGQPQHF. DNA for the CDR3: TGTGCCAGCAGCGTTGACAGAATAGGGCAGCCCCAGCATTTT.

This clone has just one count. The chain joins TRBV29-1 to TRBJ1-2; unclear D gene. Germline V gene sequence: CDR1 SQVTM, CDR2 ANQGSEA. The V and J ends lost 6 bases and 8 bases respectively, with 19 bases between them. The CDR3 runs to 13 residues. The CDR3 DNA reads TGCAGCGTAAACGGGGATCTCGTTGCCGGCTACACCTTC. This encodes CSVNGDLVAGYTF.

This clone showed up just once. This rearrangement joins TRBV13 to TRBJ2-5; a weak D match, TRBD2 (5 bases). Trimming removed 2 bases from V and 2 bases from J, with 12 bases in between. CDR3 length equals 15 residues. Germline lookup yields CDR1 PRHDT and CDR2 FYEKMQ (reference sequence). Written as DNA, the CDR3 is TGTGCCAGCAGCTTACTCGGACTCAGTCAAGAGACCCAGTACTTC. Its translation: CASSLLGLSQETQYF.

V and J are TRBV5-4 and TRBJ1-5; D is uncertain. The CDR3 is 16 residues long. Germline CDR1 is SGHNT and CDR2 is YYREEE (reference sequence). V was cut by 4 bases and J by 7 bases, with 21 bases left in between. The CDR3 coding sequence is TGTGCCAGCAGCCCGCCTTACAAGCCTCCCTTACAGCCCCAGCATTTT. Its translation is CASSPPYKPPLQPQHF.

In its sample, this clone was seen once. The chain is built from TRBV7-9 and TRBJ2-5, with D tentatively TRBD1 (5 bases). This CDR3 is built from 15 residues. Germline CDR1 and CDR2: SEHNR and FQNEAQ (reference sequence). Trimming pared 4 bases from V and 4 bases from J, leaving 16 bases between. CDR3: CASSSDRSPGETQYF. The DNA of the CDR3 is TGTGCCAGCAGCTCCGACAGATCACCGGGAGAGACCCAGTACTTC. Complete variable domain (other parts from reference TRBV7-9 and TRBJ2-5): DTGVSQNPRHKITKRGQNVTFRCDPISEHNRLYWYRQTLGQGPEFLTYFQNEAQLEKSRLLSDRFSAERPKGSFSTLEIQRTEQGDSAMYLCASSSDRSPGETQYFGPGTRLLVL.

This clone was found once. The V call is TRBV2, the J call TRBJ2-1, with TRBD1 as a possible D gene (6 bases). The CDR3 has 15 residues. CDR1 and CDR2 (germline): SNHLY, FYNNEI. Trimming left V 8 bases short and J 8 bases short, with 22 bases between. This CDR3 is CASPGGNRAEDEQFF. For the CDR3, the DNA is TGTGCCAGCCCAGGAGGAAACAGGGCGGAGGATGAGCAGTTCTTC.

The J gene is TRBJ2-7, the V gene TRBV4-2; D unresolved. Germline-derived CDR1 and CDR2 are LGHNA and YNFKEQ. V lost 0 bases and J 0 bases, leaving 6 bases between the germline ends. There are 14 residues in the CDR3. The CDR3 reads CASSQDPSSYEQYF. DNA for the CDR3: TGTGCCAGCAGCCAAGACCCGAGCTCCTACGAGCAGTACTTC.

J is TRBJ1-5 and V is TRBV4-1; 10 bases match TRBD1. This CDR3 is 15 amino acids long. The ends lost 0 bases at V and 9 bases at J; junction bases unmatched: 5. Germline assignment: CDR1 MGHRA and CDR2 YSYEKL. CDR3: CASSQDRTGGLPQHF. The CDR3 DNA sequence: TGCGCCAGCAGCCAAGATAGGACAGGGGGACTGCCCCAGCATTTT.

This chain connects TRBV29-1 to TRBJ2-7, with 8 nucleotides matching TRBD2. With V trimmed by 7 bases and J by 5 bases, 7 bases remained unmatched. The CDR3 length is 12 residues. Per germline, CDR1 SQVTM and CDR2 ANQGSEA. CDR3 amino acids: CSARTSWDEQYF. DNA for the CDR3: TGCAGCGCTCGGACTAGCTGGGACGAGCAGTACTTC.

Details on this clone: Other DNA sequences in this sample translate to the same CDR3. The chain is built from TRBV6-5 and TRBJ2-2; D not resolved. The germline V gene has CDR1 MNHEY and CDR2 SVGAGI. The CDR3 spans 13 residues. V lost 2 bases, J lost 1 base, and 2 bases lay in between. The CDR3 here is CASSYVNTGELFF. The CDR3 region has the DNA TGTGCCAGCAGTTACGTGAACACCGGGGAGCTGTTTTTT.

The genes are TRBV18 and TRBJ1-2; possibly TRBD1 for D (5 bases). From germline, CDR1 is KGHSH and CDR2 LQKENI. The CDR3 has 14 residues. V was pared by 6 bases and J by 1 base, with 12 bases between. The CDR3 spells CASSFADNNYGYTF. The CDR3 nucleotides read TGTGCCAGCTCGTTTGCGGACAATAACTATGGCTACACCTTC.

The chain recombines TRBV5-6 with TRBJ2-7; 8 bases agree with TRBD2. Per the germline V gene, CDR1 is SGHDT and CDR2 is YYEEEE. The CDR3 runs to 13 residues. V lost 4 bases and J lost 3; bases outside the gene matches: 3. This CDR3 is CASSPGGGYEQYF. In DNA form, the CDR3 reads TGTGCCAGCAGCCCGGGAGGGGGCTACGAGCAGTACTTC.

Regarding this clone: This sample also contains other DNA sequences that code for the same CDR3. The chain has TRBV2 and TRBJ1-2; D unclear. The V gene's germline CDR1 is SNHLY and CDR2 FYNNEI. This CDR3 has 12 amino acids. V shed 3 bases and J shed 2 bases, with 4 bases lying between them. The CDR3 sequence is CASSDGNYGYTF. The CDR3 DNA follows: TGTGCCAGCAGTGACGGGAACTATGGCTACACCTTC.

This sequence joins TRBV6-6 and TRBJ2-7, with TRBD2 matching 8 bases. The V gene end was trimmed by 2 bases and the J gene end by 7 bases; junction bases not matched to a gene: 7. Per germline, CDR1 MNHNY and CDR2 SVGAGI (reference sequence). CDR3 size: 14 residues. The CDR3 sequence: CASSYVAGGGEQYF. CDR3 bases: TGTGCCAGCAGTTACGTCGCGGGAGGCGGTGAGCAGTACTTC.

This chain connects TRBV28 to TRBJ2-5; 9 bases are shared with TRBD2. Trimming cost V 5 bases and J 5 bases; bases outside gene matches: 9. The CDR3 runs to 15 residues. Looked up from germline, CDR1 is MDHEN and CDR2 is SYDVKM. The CDR3, as DNA: TGTGCCAGCAGTAATAGCGGGGGCTTCGGGGAGACCCAGTACTTC. Encoded protein: CASSNSGGFGETQYF.

The gene calls are TRBV19 and TRBJ1-2; D unresolved. CDR3 size: 12 residues. Germline V lookup: CDR1 LNHDA, CDR2 SQIVND (reference sequence). Trimming took off 4 bases at V and 9 bases at J, with 12 bases between the two ends. CDR3 amino acids: CASSSPDPSYTF. The CDR3 DNA is TGTGCCAGTAGTAGTCCGGATCCGAGCTACACCTTC.

V is TRBV10-2 and J is TRBJ2-7, with 10 bases aligning to TRBD1. Germline loops: CDR1 WSHSY, CDR2 SAAADI. The ends lost 3 bases at V and 5 bases at J; junction bases unmatched: 7. The CDR3 has 15 amino acids. The CDR3 DNA sequence: TGCGCCAGCAGTGACTACAGACAGGGGGCGGACGAGCAGTACTTC. The encoded protein is CASSDYRQGADEQYF.

The chain employs TRBV2 and TRBJ1-1, with a possible D match to TRBD1 (6 bases). Trimming cost V 9 bases and J 7 bases, with 27 bases left between them. The CDR3 consists of 16 residues. CDR1 is SNHLY and CDR2 is FYNNEI in the germline V gene. The CDR3 nucleotides are TGTGCCAGAGACCCCCAGGGGAGGGGGTTAAGTGGTGAAGCTTTCTTT. This translates into CARDPQGRGLSGEAFF.